Shown below are 8 T cell receptor beta chains from a single sample sequenced in a study of T cells in Graves' hyperthyroidism and ophthalmopathy. Amplification yielded TCR beta CDR3 regions, with RNA transcripts as the source. The HTBI primer set served for first-round RT-PCR of the TCR CDR3. TCRdb re-derived calls from the multiplex PCR reads in MiXCR, one entry per CDR3 protein. The sample lists approximately 400,000 distinct CDR3 sequences, around a sixth occurring once. The specimen sequenced was blood. Receptors originate from a young man with Graves' ophthalmopathy.

There are a few counts of this clonotype. The chain couples TRBV20-1 to TRBJ2-5; D is possibly TRBD2 (6 bases). The CDR3 length is 12 residues. The V gene's germline CDR1 is DFQATT and CDR2 SNEGSKA (reference sequence). Trimming took off 6 bases at V and 2 bases at J, with 10 bases between the two ends. In DNA, the CDR3 is TGCAGTGCGGGACTTATACAAGAGACCCAGTACTTC. Translation: CSAGLIQETQYF.

The V and J genes are TRBV5-1 and TRBJ2-2, with D possibly matching TRBD1 (6 bases). The CDR3 contains 15 residues. In germline, CDR1 is SGHRS, CDR2 YFSETQ. The V end was cut by 5 bases, the J end by 0 bases, with 11 bases between. The CDR3 reads CASRRQDANTGELFF. The CDR3 nucleotides are TGCGCCAGCAGGAGACAGGACGCGAACACCGGGGAGCTGTTTTTT.

Only a few counts were recorded for this clonotype. The rearrangement links TRBV4-1 to TRBJ1-2; weak D call: TRBD1 (5 bases). This CDR3 region has 13 residues. The V gene's germline CDR1 is MGHRA and CDR2 YSYEKL. V dropped 0 bases and J dropped 8 bases, with 10 bases sitting between them. The CDR3 DNA reads TGCGCCAGCAGCCAAGAGGGGGTATCCGGCTACACCTTC. It yields the protein CASSQEGVSGYTF.

In its sample, this clonotype was seen a few times. The rearrangement joins TRBV5-5 to TRBJ2-1, with TRBD2 as a possible D gene (5 bases). CDR1 SGHKS and CDR2 YYEKEE come from the germline V gene (reference sequence). The ends were cut back, 3 bases at V and 6 bases at J, with 19 bases in the middle. The CDR3 covers 16 residues. The chain's CDR3 is CASSSWELGLSNEQFF. CDR3 DNA sequence: TGTGCCAGCAGCTCCTGGGAACTAGGGCTTTCCAATGAGCAGTTCTTC.

This clonotype was picked up many times. The rearrangement joins TRBV5-1 to TRBJ1-5; D gene ambiguous. Trimming pared 2 bases from V and 9 bases from J, leaving 12 bases between. The CDR3 totals 13 residues. Germline V gene sequence: CDR1 SGHRS, CDR2 YFSETQ. CDR3 sequence: CASSLLGDRPQHF. The CDR3 DNA reads TGCGCCAGCAGCTTACTGGGAGATCGGCCCCAGCATTTT.

This rearrangement joins TRBV6-5 to TRBJ1-4; D possibly corresponds to TRBD1 (6 bases). The CDR3 has 14 amino acids. Germline assignment: CDR1 MNHEY and CDR2 SVGAGI. The ends were cut back, 4 bases at V and 8 bases at J, with 14 bases in the middle. For the CDR3, the DNA is TGTGCCAGCAGTTCCGGGATCAGGGGAGAAAAACTGTTTTTT. Protein product: CASSSGIRGEKLFF.

A few counts support this clonotype. The chain combines TRBV7-9 with TRBJ2-7, with a possible D match to TRBD1 (6 bases). The CDR3 loop spans 15 amino acids. CDR1 is SEHNR, CDR2 FQNEAQ, per germline (reference sequence). V lost 5 bases, J lost 6 bases, and 20 bases lay in between. The CDR3 DNA is TGTGCCAGCAGCCACTGGACAGAAGGTGTAGTCGAGCAGTACTTC. It yields the protein CASSHWTEGVVEQYF.

The sample holds a few counts of this clonotype. The J gene is TRBJ2-1, the V gene TRBV28, with TRBD1 matching 9 bases. The CDR3 runs 17 residues. V gave up 5 bases and J gave up 7 bases; unmatched junction bases: 15. CDR1 and CDR2 from the germline V gene are MDHEN and SYDVKM. The CDR3 nucleotides read TGTGCCAGCAGTCCCGTTCCCGGGACAGGGAGAGATAATGAGCAGTTCTTC. Amino acids: CASSPVPGTGRDNEQFF.